A single sample gave rise to the 10 T cell receptor beta chains below, sequenced in a study of T cell responses to AZD1222 COVID-19 vaccine. Profiled with immunoSEQ multiplex PCR; TCRdb holds only in-frame clones, not every one. This table holds 95,000 to 130,000 clones, 85% to 95% found once. The material was peripheral blood, obtained on day 0 of AZD1222 vaccination. These TCRs come from an adult in good health.

This chain connects TRBV6-5 to TRBJ1-1, with 7 bases aligning to TRBD1. CDR1 is MNHEY and CDR2 is SVGAGI in the germline V gene. The CDR3 totals 13 residues. The J segment lost 4 bases and the V segment lost 3 bases, leaving 2 bases of the junction unmatched. The CDR3 loop is CASSYGQATEAFF. Here the CDR3 DNA reads TGTGCCAGCAGTTATGGACAGGCCACTGAAGCTTTCTTT.

There are a few counts of this clone. The chain has TRBV6-5 and TRBJ1-5; no reliable D call. Per germline, CDR1 MNHEY and CDR2 SVGAGI. This CDR3 region has 13 residues. Between the trimmed V and J ends, which lost 6 bases and 8 bases, there was a span of 14 bases. The CDR3 loop is CASRPTEAKPQHF. DNA for the CDR3: TGTGCCAGCAGGCCGACGGAGGCCAAGCCCCAGCATTTT.

The CDR3 reads CASSLSGSEKLFF. The DNA of the CDR3 is TGTGCCAGCAGCTTAAGCGGGAGTGAAAAACTGTTTTTT. The chain links TRBV11-3 to TRBJ1-4; D is uncertain. The CDR3 loop spans 13 amino acids. The V and J ends lost 2 bases and 7 bases respectively, with 8 bases between them. In germline, CDR1 is SGHNT, CDR2 YENEEA.

This chain uses TRBV29-1 with TRBJ2-2; D perhaps matches TRBD2 (6 bases). In germline, CDR1 is SQVTM, CDR2 ANQGSEA. The ends were cut back, 5 bases at V and 1 base at J, with 20 bases in the middle. CDR3 length: 17 residues. CDR3 amino acids: CSVRPGLKGGNTGELFF. DNA of the CDR3: TGCAGCGTTAGACCGGGACTCAAGGGCGGGAACACCGGGGAGCTGTTTTTT.

The chain employs TRBV28 and TRBJ1-1; 7 bases match TRBD1. CDR3 length equals 15 residues. CDR1 MDHEN and CDR2 SYDVKM come from the germline V gene. Trimming at V came to 8 bases and at J to 5 bases, leaving 14 bases not matched to a gene. The CDR3, as DNA: TGTGCCAGCCAACAGGGGTTTAATTTAAGGACTGAAGCTTTCTTT. Its translation: CASQQGFNLRTEAFF.

J is TRBJ2-5 and V is TRBV9; no clear D. Germline V gene sequence: CDR1 SGDLS, CDR2 YYNGEE. The V end was cut by 0 bases, the J end by 3 bases, with 6 bases between. The CDR3 contains 13 residues. The CDR3 sequence: CASSVELEETQYF. DNA for the CDR3: TGTGCCAGCAGCGTAGAGCTTGAAGAGACCCAGTACTTC.

V and J are TRBV5-4 and TRBJ1-5; no firm D call. Trimming shortened V by 4 bases and J by 0 bases, and 17 bases separated the two germline ends. The CDR3 length is 17 residues. Germline CDR1 reads SGHNT; CDR2 reads YYREEE (reference sequence). As DNA, the CDR3 is TGTGCCAGCAGCATTCCGGCCCTACACCCTAGCAATCAGCCCCAGCATTTT. Translation gives CASSIPALHPSNQPQHF.

This clone was detected once. V gene TRBV19 combines with J gene TRBJ2-1, with no clear D. CDR3 length: 15 amino acids. Germline V gene sequence: CDR1 LNHDA, CDR2 SQIVND (reference sequence). The V gene lost 2 bases and the J gene lost 12 bases, with 20 bases spanning the gap. This CDR3 reads CASSIILEGNGPQFF. DNA of the CDR3: TGTGCCAGTAGTATAATCCTCGAAGGAAATGGACCGCAGTTCTTC.

This chain links TRBV5-3 with TRBJ2-7, with 7 nucleotides matching TRBD1. TRBV5-3 falls under the ORF class, with uncertain function. V lost 9 bases and J lost 4; bases outside the gene matches: 16. The CDR3 covers 15 residues. In nucleotides, the CDR3 is TGTGCCAACATACTCGAAGGACAGGCTAAATACGAGCAGTACTTC. This translates into CANILEGQAKYEQYF.

The V and J genes are TRBV18 and TRBJ1-5; D unresolved. Trimming stripped 2 bases from V and 5 bases from J, with 10 bases between. CDR1 is KGHSH, CDR2 LQKENI, per germline. CDR3 length: 14 amino acids. The CDR3 DNA reads as TGTGCCAGCTCACCAACACAGAAATATCAGCCCCAGCATTTT. Translated, it gives CASSPTQKYQPQHF.